This TCR beta chain was captured by sequencing in a study of control samples from healthy donors and cancer patients. CDR1 is LNHNV, CDR2 YYDKDF, per germline (reference sequence). CDR3 length equals 15 residues. The ends were cut back, 0 bases at V and 4 bases at J, with 9 bases in the middle. Assay: immunoSEQ multiplex PCR; the TCRdb copy retains only in-frame clones and omits some. The sample contains roughly 150,000 clones, approximately 88% of which appear only once. The origin of this receptor is a man between 25 and 39 years old in good health. The sequencing sample was made of blood. The chain carries TRBV15 and TRBJ1-4; D may be TRBD1 (5 bases). The DNA of the CDR3 is TGTGCCACCAGCAGAGATCGGGGGGTTAATGAAAAACTGTTTTTT. It is translated as CATSRDRGVNEKLFF.